The entry that follows covers one TCR beta chain sequence. Germline CDR1 is LNHDA and CDR2 is SQIVND (reference sequence). V was trimmed by 2 bases and J by 0 bases, leaving 4 bases between them. This CDR3 contains 13 residues. This sample was taken from a study of blood T cell repertoires in COVID-19. Overall study context: Whether acute or convalescent, the COVID-19 samples came from the United States, Italy and Spain. PBMCs, B-cell-depleted T cells, or T cells provided the cDNA or gDNA that made up the material.

Original processing methods: Nucleated cell number was recorded as an estimate derived from reference gene primer amplification. Using immunoSEQ multiplex PCR, the repertoire was profiled, and TCRdb retains in-frame clones only, with some absent. V, J and clone size reflect that table, while D and trimming were determined from the DNA. The sample holds about 180,000 clones; about 86% are singletons and the top ten take 2.5% to 3%. The source is a woman between 25 and 40 years old with active or convalescent COVID-19. The sequenced sample was peripheral blood. This chain connects TRBV19 to TRBJ1-2; D not certain. In DNA form, the CDR3 reads TGTGCCAGTAGTATACAGGCTAACTATGGCTACACCTTC. Protein sequence: CASSIQANYGYTF. Full variable domain (outside the CDR3, taken from reference TRBV19 and TRBJ1-2): DGGITQSPKYLFRKEGQNVTLSCEQNLNHDAMYWYRQDPGQGLRLIYYSQIVNDFQKGDIAEGYSVSREKKESFPLTVTSAQKNPTAFYLCASSIQANYGYTFGSGTRLTVV.